The rows below give T cell receptor beta chains drawn from one sample of a study of blood T cell repertoires in COVID-19. Sequencing used immunoSEQ multiplex PCR; TCRdb keeps in-frame clones, though not all of them. This table holds about 110,000 clones, 70% to 90% found once. Sequencing input: peripheral blood. The receptors shown here come from a man in his forties or fifties with active or convalescent COVID-19. CDR3s include the opening cysteine and the closing phenylalanine or tryptophan. D genes are given only for firm matches. Clone size is given for some rows only: seen once, a few or many times, or a class if the clone is expanded.

j_call	cdr3_length	clone_size	v_call	d_call	cdr3_aa	cdr3_nt
TRBJ2-2	16	NA	TRBV7-3	NA	CASSLQGGGQLGELFF	TGTGCCAGCAGCTTACAGGGGGGAGGCCAGCTCGGGGAGCTGTTTTTT
TRBJ1-4	15	NA	TRBV7-2	TRBD1	CASSLGGTGVEKLFF	TGTGCCAGCAGCTTAGGTGGGACAGGGGTTGAAAAACTGTTTTTT
TRBJ1-5	13	NA	TRBV6-1	NA	CASSEGADQPQHF	TGTGCCAGCAGTGAAGGGGCCGACCAGCCCCAGCATTTT
TRBJ1-4	14	NA	TRBV30	TRBD1	CAWSVQGAGEKLFF	TGTGCCTGGAGTGTCCAGGGGGCCGGGGAAAAACTGTTTTTT
TRBJ2-7	11	few	TRBV14	NA	CASSQTGSQYF	TGTGCCAGCAGCCAGACAGGATCACAGTACTTC
TRBJ2-7	14	NA	TRBV10-2	TRBD1	CASKEPGGSYEQYF	TGCGCCAGCAAGGAACCAGGGGGCTCCTACGAGCAGTACTTC
TRBJ1-2	12	NA	TRBV28	NA	CASGRGNYGYTF	TGTGCCAGCGGGAGGGGGAACTATGGCTACACCTTC
TRBJ2-6	14	NA	TRBV20-1	NA	CSASRGTGANVLTF	TGCAGTGCTAGTAGAGGGACTGGGGCCAACGTCCTGACTTTC
TRBJ1-1	17	NA	TRBV7-2	TRBD1	CASSLEIGRGVNTEAFF	TGTGCCAGCAGCTTAGAGATAGGCAGGGGGGTGAACACTGAAGCTTTCTTT
TRBJ2-1	11	NA	TRBV24-1	TRBD2	CATSDLAGMLF	TGTGCCACCAGTGATTTAGCGGGAATGCTCTTC
TRBJ1-2	14	NA	TRBV7-9	NA	CASSLETISWGYTF	TGTGCCAGCAGCTTAGAAACAATCTCGTGGGGCTACACCTTC
TRBJ1-4	14	NA	TRBV5-1	NA	CASSLERENEKLFF	TGCGCCAGCAGCTTGGAGCGTGAAAATGAAAAACTGTTTTTT
TRBJ2-1	13	NA	TRBV28	NA	CASSADSLFGQFF	TGTGCCAGCAGTGCGGACAGTCTTTTTGGGCAGTTCTTC
TRBJ1-3	13	NA	TRBV12-5	NA	CASGLKYRNTIYF	TGTGCTAGTGGTTTGAAGTACCGGAACACCATATATTTT
TRBJ1-5	12	NA	TRBV6-2/TRBV6-3	NA	CASSRAGGAQHF	TGTGCCAGCAGCCGTGCTGGGGGGGCCCAGCATTTT
TRBJ1-2	14	NA	TRBV6-4	NA	CASSPGQSASGYTF	TGTGCCAGCAGCCCAGGACAGTCCGCGAGTGGCTACACCTTC
TRBJ2-1	20	NA	TRBV18	TRBD2	CASSPLGTSGSSSSYNEQFF	TGTGCCAGCTCACCCTTAGGGACTAGCGGGTCTTCGAGCTCCTACAATGAGCAGTTCTTC
TRBJ2-7	15	NA	TRBV6-5	NA	CASRVIRDSGYEQYF	TGTGCCAGCAGGGTAATACGGGACTCGGGATACGAGCAGTACTTC
TRBJ1-1	14	NA	TRBV7-8	NA	CASTLRVGGTEAFF	TGTGCCAGCACGCTTAGGGTCGGGGGCACTGAAGCTTTCTTT
TRBJ1-4	14	NA	TRBV5-1	TRBD1	CASSSMDRVEKLFF	TGCGCCAGCAGCTCCATGGACAGGGTCGAAAAACTGTTTTTT
TRBJ2-1	16	NA	TRBV27	TRBD2	CASSSIAGSSYNEQFF	TGTGCCAGCAGTTCAATAGCGGGATCATCCTACAATGAGCAGTTCTTC
TRBJ1-6	14	NA	TRBV6-5	TRBD1	CASSLQGFYSPLHF	TGTGCCAGCAGCCTACAGGGGTTCTATTCACCCCTCCACTTT
TRBJ1-2	13	NA	TRBV7-8	NA	CASSIGPGYGYTF	TGTGCCAGCAGCATAGGTCCGGGCTATGGCTACACCTTC
TRBJ1-5	17	once	TRBV28	TRBD1	CAITLTGGFLGNQPQHF	TGTGCCATAACCCTGACAGGGGGCTTTCTGGGCAATCAGCCCCAGCATTTT
TRBJ2-3	15	NA	TRBV10-3	TRBD1	CAISESGQVTDTQYF	TGTGCCATCAGTGAGTCGGGACAGGTCACAGATACGCAGTATTTT
TRBJ2-1	15	once	TRBV28	TRBD2	CASSSASGNYNEQFF	TGTGCCAGCAGTTCCGCTAGCGGCAACTACAATGAGCAGTTCTTC
TRBJ2-1	16	NA	TRBV14	TRBD2	CASSQAGLAGINEQFF	TGTGCCAGCAGCCAAGCTGGACTAGCGGGAATCAATGAGCAGTTCTTC
TRBJ2-7	15	few	TRBV5-4	NA	CASSSLAGSIDEQYF	TGTGCCAGCAGCTCCTTGGCGGGGAGTATCGACGAGCAGTACTTC
TRBJ1-1	17	NA	TRBV19	NA	CASSIGWGRHQNTEAFF	TGTGCCAGTAGTATTGGGTGGGGCAGACATCAGAACACTGAAGCTTTCTTT
TRBJ1-1	13	NA	TRBV9	NA	CASSTPGLEEAFF	TGTGCCAGCAGCACGCCGGGGTTGGAGGAAGCTTTCTTT
TRBJ2-7	13	NA	TRBV18	NA	CASSHGVNYEQYF	TGTGCCAGCTCTCACGGTGTAAACTACGAGCAGTACTTC
TRBJ1-1	13	NA	TRBV2	NA	CASSRGWNTEAFF	TGTGCCAGCAGTCGCGGTTGGAACACTGAAGCTTTCTTT
TRBJ1-2	17	NA	TRBV3-1/TRBV3-2	TRBD1	CASSQDRPADRNYGYTF	TGTGCCAGCAGCCAAGATCGGCCCGCGGACAGGAACTATGGCTACACCTTC
TRBJ2-1	15	NA	TRBV10-3	TRBD2	CATSPTSGRDNEQFF	TGTGCCACCTCCCCGACTAGCGGGAGGGACAATGAGCAGTTCTTC
TRBJ2-7	17	NA	TRBV10-1	NA	CASSESGGGARSYEQYF	TGCGCCAGCAGTGAGTCAGGGGGGGGCGCCCGTTCCTACGAGCAGTACTTC
TRBJ1-1	15	NA	TRBV2	TRBD1	CASHIGQGRITEAFF	TGTGCCAGCCACATAGGACAGGGTCGTATCACTGAAGCTTTCTTT
TRBJ2-5	19	NA	TRBV19	TRBD1	CASSIGAELSRDREETQYF	TGTGCCAGTAGTATAGGGGCCGAACTATCACGGGACAGAGAAGAGACCCAGTACTTC
TRBJ2-3	16	NA	TRBV15	NA	CATSREVQGTSDTQYF	TGTGCCACCAGCAGAGAGGTCCAGGGTACTTCAGATACGCAGTATTTT
TRBJ1-2	11	NA	TRBV30	NA	CAWSVGGGYTF	TGTGCCTGGAGTGTCGGGGGTGGCTACACCTTC
TRBJ2-4	18	NA	TRBV4-3	TRBD2	CASSQGGWGGLAKNIQYF	TGCGCCAGCAGCCAGGGGGGGTGGGGCGGTTTAGCCAAAAACATTCAGTACTTC
TRBJ1-1	15	NA	TRBV11-2	TRBD1	CASSLALGGATEAFF	TGTGCCAGCAGCTTAGCTTTAGGGGGCGCGACTGAAGCTTTCTTT
TRBJ1-2	11	once	TRBV30	NA	CAWTPNYGYTF	TGTGCCTGGACTCCTAACTATGGCTACACCTTC
TRBJ1-5	18	NA	TRBV14	TRBD1	CASSQVVITTGCHQPQHF	TGTGCCAGCAGCCAAGTGGTCATTACGACAGGGTGCCATCAGCCCCAGCATTTT
TRBJ1-3	15	NA	TRBV18	NA	CASSPPRGGGNTIYF	TGTGCCAGCTCACCACCCAGGGGCGGCGGAAACACCATATATTTT
TRBJ2-2	14	NA	TRBV10-3	TRBD1	CAIRMDRAPGELFF	TGTGCCATCAGAATGGACAGGGCGCCCGGGGAGCTGTTTTTT
TRBJ2-6	18	NA	TRBV18	NA	CASSPPPGHSSGANVLTF	TGTGCCAGCTCACCACCACCGGGACATAGCTCTGGGGCCAACGTCCTGACTTTC
TRBJ2-1	13	NA	TRBV10-2	TRBD2	CASSSGTSNEQFF	TGCGCCAGCAGTTCCGGGACTAGCAATGAGCAGTTCTTC
TRBJ2-2	18	NA	TRBV4-3	TRBD2	CASSQDWLAGGPRGELFF	TGCGCCAGCAGCCAAGACTGGTTAGCGGGAGGGCCGAGGGGGGAGCTGTTTTTT
TRBJ1-1	12	NA	TRBV29-1	NA	CSAVAPNTEAFF	TGCAGCGCCGTGGCCCCGAACACTGAAGCTTTCTTT
TRBJ2-7	14	once	TRBV7-9	NA	CASSPEGASYEQYF	TGTGCCAGCAGCCCCGAAGGGGCAAGCTACGAGCAGTACTTC
TRBJ1-5	13	NA	TRBV7-2	NA	CASSLATVQPQHF	TGTGCCAGCAGCTTAGCAACGGTGCAGCCCCAGCATTTT
TRBJ1-1	11	NA	TRBV3-1/TRBV3-2	NA	CASSHLTEAFF	TGTGCCAGCAGCCACCTCACTGAAGCTTTCTTT
TRBJ1-5	12	NA	TRBV27	NA	CASRSQGQPQHF	TGTGCCAGCAGATCACAGGGACAGCCCCAGCATTTT
TRBJ1-1	12	NA	TRBV6-2/TRBV6-3	NA	CASSPQSTEAFF	TGTGCCAGCAGCCCACAGAGCACTGAAGCTTTCTTT
TRBJ2-7	11	NA	TRBV10-2	NA	CASRSSYEQYF	TGCGCCAGCCGGAGCTCCTACGAGCAGTACTTC
TRBJ2-2	14	NA	TRBV3-1/TRBV3-2	TRBD2	CATSLAGATGELFF	TGTGCCACCTCTCTAGCGGGAGCCACCGGGGAGCTGTTTTTT
TRBJ2-1	15	NA	TRBV11-2	NA	CASSAQLVESNEQFF	TGTGCCAGCAGCGCACAACTAGTGGAAAGCAATGAGCAGTTCTTC
TRBJ2-1	16	NA	TRBV28	TRBD2	CASGGETALSYNEQFF	TGTGCCAGTGGGGGGGAAACGGCCCTCTCCTACAATGAGCAGTTCTTC
TRBJ1-3	14	NA	TRBV5-1	TRBD1	CASSAQGAGNTIYF	TGCGCCAGCAGCGCGCAGGGGGCTGGAAACACCATATATTTT
TRBJ2-1	15	NA	TRBV19	NA	CASSTDLGRYNEQFF	TGTGCCAGTAGTACGGATTTGGGGCGTTACAATGAGCAGTTCTTC